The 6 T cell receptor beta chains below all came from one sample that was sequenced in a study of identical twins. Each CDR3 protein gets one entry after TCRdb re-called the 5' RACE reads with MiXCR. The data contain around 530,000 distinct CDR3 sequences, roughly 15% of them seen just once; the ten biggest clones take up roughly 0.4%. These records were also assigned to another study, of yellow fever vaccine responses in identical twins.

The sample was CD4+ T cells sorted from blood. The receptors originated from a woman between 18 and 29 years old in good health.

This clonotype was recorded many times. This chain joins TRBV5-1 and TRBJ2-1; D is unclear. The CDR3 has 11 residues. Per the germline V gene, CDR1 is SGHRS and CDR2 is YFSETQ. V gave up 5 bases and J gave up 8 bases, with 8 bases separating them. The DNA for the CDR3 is TGCGCCAGCAGTAAGGAGTATGAGCAGTTCTTC. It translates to CASSKEYEQFF.

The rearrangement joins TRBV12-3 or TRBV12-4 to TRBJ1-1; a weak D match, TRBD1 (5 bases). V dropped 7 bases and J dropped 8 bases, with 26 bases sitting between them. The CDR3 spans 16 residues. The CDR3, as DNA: TGTGCCAGCACTACAGAGGGGCAGCCGCTGGGTCGAGAAGCTTTCTTT. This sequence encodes CASTTEGQPLGREAFF.

In DNA, the CDR3 is TGTGCCAGCAGCTTAGACCGCAGGGTGGATACGCAGTATTTT. As protein: CASSLDRRVDTQYF. This chain connects TRBV11-2 to TRBJ2-3, with a possible D match to TRBD1 (5 bases). The germline V gene encodes CDR1 SGHAT and CDR2 FQNNGV. The V end lost 0 bases, the J end lost 6 bases, and 10 bases lay between the germline ends. This CDR3 has 14 residues.

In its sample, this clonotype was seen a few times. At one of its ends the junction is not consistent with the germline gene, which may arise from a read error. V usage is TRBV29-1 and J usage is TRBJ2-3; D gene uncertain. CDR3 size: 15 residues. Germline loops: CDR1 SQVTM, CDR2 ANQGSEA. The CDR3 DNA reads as TGCATCATACGACCGGACCGGCTCCTAGGTTCCACGCCGTATTTT. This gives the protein CIIRPDRLLGSTPYF.

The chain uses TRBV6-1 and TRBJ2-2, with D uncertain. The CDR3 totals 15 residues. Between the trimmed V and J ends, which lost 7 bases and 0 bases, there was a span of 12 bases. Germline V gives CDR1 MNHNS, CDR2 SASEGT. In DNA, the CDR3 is TGTGCCAGCACCCCTGGAAGTACGAACACCGGGGAGCTGTTTTTT. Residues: CASTPGSTNTGELFF.

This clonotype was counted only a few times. CDR3 sequence (DNA): TGTGCCAGCAGTTTCCGCGACCTTGCAGGGCAGGGGGAGACCCAGTACTTC. Translating gives CASSFRDLAGQGETQYF. V is TRBV28 and J is TRBJ2-5, with D tentatively TRBD1 (6 bases). V dropped 3 bases and J dropped 5 bases, with 22 bases sitting between them. Germline CDR1 MDHEN, CDR2 SYDVKM. This CDR3 comprises 17 residues.